The 21 T cell receptor beta chains below come from one sample, sequenced in a study of prognosis after radiotherapy for stage I lung cancer. Amplification of the TCR beta CDR3 (from genomic DNA) was done by two-round multiplex PCR. With primers specific to each TRBV and TRBJ gene, the first-round PCR was performed. From the multiplex PCR reads, TCRdb called clonotypes with MiXCR, one entry per CDR3 protein. The sample has about 51,000 distinct CDR3 sequences, over 30% seen once. This sample comprised PBMCs, obtained before or after stereotactic body radiation therapy (not recorded which). These receptors all come from a donor aged 50 or older with non-small cell lung cancer.

A remark on this clonotype: A much larger clone lies a single base off, so this may be a read error. This chain links TRBV29-1 with TRBJ2-1; 7 bases line up with TRBD2. After removal of 5 bases from V and 7 bases from J, the junction contained 8 bases not matched to a gene. The CDR3 runs to 13 residues. Germline V CDR1 and CDR2: SQVTM, ANQGSEA. Here the CDR3 reads CSVLDGRRNEQFF. In DNA, the CDR3 is TGCAGCGTTTTAGACGGGAGGAGGAATGAGCAGTTCTTC.

This clonotype was recorded many times. J is TRBJ2-1 and V is TRBV7-9; tentative D call: TRBD2 (5 bases). CDR1 is SEHNR and CDR2 is FQNEAQ in the germline V gene (reference sequence). Trimming took 1 base from V and 6 from J, leaving 7 bases between them. CDR3 length: 13 residues. In DNA form, the CDR3 reads TGTGCCAGCAGCTTAGGAACTAGCAATGAGCAGTTCTTC. Its translation is CASSLGTSNEQFF.

This clonotype was observed at least ten times. CDR3 coding DNA: TGTGCCACCACGGGACAGGGTGACTCTGGGGCCAACGTCCTGACTTTC. Translating gives CATTGQGDSGANVLTF. The chain employs TRBV6-2 or TRBV6-3 and TRBJ2-6; 9 bases fit TRBD1. Germline lookup yields CDR1 MNHEY and CDR2 SVGEGT. The V and J ends lost 10 bases and 0 bases, in that order; junction bases with no gene match: 7. The CDR3 totals 16 residues.

This clonotype was detected many times. This chain uses TRBV10-3 with TRBJ2-7; 13 bases fit TRBD2. V lost 9 bases, J lost 0 bases, and 17 bases stayed unmatched. Germline assignment: CDR1 ENHRY and CDR2 SYGVKD. The CDR3 loop spans 19 amino acids. The CDR3: CAIRTSGSISEGGSYEQYF. CDR3 bases: TGTGCCATACGGACTAGCGGGAGTATTTCCGAGGGGGGCTCCTACGAGCAGTACTTC.

V gene TRBV7-2 combines with J gene TRBJ2-7; D possibly corresponds to TRBD2 (6 bases). With 3 bases removed from V and 6 bases from J, the gap between germline ends came to 15 bases. Germline CDR1 and CDR2: SGHTA and FQGNSA. This CDR3 is 14 amino acids long. For the CDR3, the DNA is TGTGCCAGCAGCTTCTCGCCGCTAGCGCTCGAGCAGTACTTC. Translated, it gives CASSFSPLALEQYF.

About this clonotype itself: A far larger clone is a single base away, which makes a read error likely. V is TRBV6-9 and J is TRBJ1-2; 9 bases line up with TRBD1. The CDR3 length is 13 residues. The germline CDR1 and CDR2 sequences are MNHGY and SVAAGI. The CDR3, as DNA: TGTGCCAGCAGTTACACGGAGGGACAGGGACACAACTTC. Its translation is CASSYTEGQGHNF.

The chain is built from TRBV11-2 and TRBJ2-7; the match to TRBD2 covers 8 bases. CDR1 and CDR2 (germline): SGHAT, FQNNGV. V was pared by 1 base and J by 2 bases, with 1 base of the junction left unmatched. CDR3 length: 14 residues. The chain's CDR3 is CASSLASGPYEQYF. CDR3 sequence (DNA): TGTGCCAGCAGCTTAGCTAGCGGGCCCTACGAGCAGTACTTC. Full variable domain (missing parts from reference TRBV11-2 and TRBJ2-7): EAGVAQSPRYKIIEKRQSVAFWCNPISGHATLYWYQQILGQGPKLLIQFQNNGVVDDSQLPKDRFSAERLKGVDSTLKIQPAKLEDSAVYLCASSLASGPYEQYFGPGTRLTVT.

The rearrangement uses TRBV19 and TRBJ1-1; D may be TRBD1 (6 bases). Germline loops: CDR1 LNHDA, CDR2 SQIVND (reference sequence). V was pared by 4 bases and J by 11 bases, with 17 bases between. The CDR3 contains 13 residues. Here the CDR3 reads CASSKTDRSAAFF. The CDR3 nucleotides are TGTGCCAGTAGTAAGACGGACAGATCCGCGGCTTTCTTT. The variable domain in full, with the rest retrieved from reference TRBV19 and TRBJ1-1, is DGGITQSPKYLFRKEGQNVTLSCEQNLNHDAMYWYRQDPGQGLRLIYYSQIVNDFQKGDIAEGYSVSREKKESFPLTVTSAQKNPTAFYLCASSKTDRSAAFFGQGTRLTVV.

This clonotype has a count of ten or more. The chain joins TRBV7-2 to TRBJ1-6; no reliable D call. CDR3 size: 11 residues. Germline-derived CDR1 and CDR2 are SGHTA and FQGNSA. The V and J ends lost 6 bases and 7 bases respectively, with 4 bases between them. The CDR3 loop reads CASRGNSPLHF. The DNA of the CDR3 is TGTGCCAGCAGGGGAAATTCACCCCTCCACTTT. Combining the CDR3 with reference TRBV7-2 and TRBJ1-6 gives the whole variable domain GAGVSQSPSNKVTEKGKDVELRCDPISGHTALYWYRQSLGQGLEFLIYFQGNSAPDKSGLPSDRFSAERTGGSVSTLTIQRTQQEDSAVYLCASRGNSPLHFGNGTRLTVT.

Turning to this clonotype: Germline is not matched at one junction end, which may reflect a read error. This chain links TRBV6-2 or TRBV6-3 with TRBJ2-1; 7 bases agree with TRBD2. Germline V gene sequence: CDR1 MNHEY, CDR2 SVGEGT. The length of the CDR3 is 14 residues. CDR3 sequence reads: CASNLRERYSEQFF. The CDR3, as DNA: TGTGCCAGCAACCTGCGGGAGCGGTACAGTGAGCAGTTCTTC.

This clonotype appeared once. This chain joins TRBV6-4 and TRBJ1-1; D is undetermined. CDR1 and CDR2 (germline): MRHNA, SNTAGT. Trimming stripped 0 bases from V and 3 bases from J, with 5 bases between. The CDR3 sequence is 13 residues long. The CDR3 loop reads CASSDSRHTEAFF. CDR3 coding DNA: TGTGCCAGCAGTGACTCAAGACACACTGAAGCTTTCTTT.

This clonotype qualifies as medium-sized. The rearrangement uses TRBV30 and TRBJ1-2; no firm D call. Trimming cost V 0 bases and J 5 bases, with 10 bases left between them. The CDR3 loop spans 13 amino acids. Looked up from germline, CDR1 is GTSNPN and CDR2 is SVGIG (reference sequence). The CDR3 spells CAWSVSEGYGYTF. CDR3 bases: TGTGCCTGGAGTGTATCTGAAGGGTATGGCTACACCTTC.

The J gene is TRBJ2-1, the V gene TRBV6-2 or TRBV6-3, with 14 positions matching TRBD2. The germline CDR1 and CDR2 sequences are MNHEY and SVGEGT. This CDR3 spans 16 amino acids. With V trimmed by 7 bases and J by 9 bases, 11 bases remained unmatched. The CDR3 DNA is TGTGCCAGCATCCAAAGACTAGCGGGAGGGTCGGCTGAGCAGTTCTTC. Translating gives CASIQRLAGGSAEQFF.

This clonotype was observed many times. The CDR3 DNA follows: TGTGCCAGCAGATCAACGGGACAGCACTATGGCTACACCTTC. Protein product: CASRSTGQHYGYTF. The rearrangement links TRBV12-3 or TRBV12-4 to TRBJ1-2; 7 nucleotides agree with TRBD1. Trimming cost V 6 bases and J 3 bases; bases outside gene matches: 7. This CDR3 is 14 amino acids long.

The chain has TRBV5-1 and TRBJ2-7; the match to TRBD1 covers 8 bases. The V segment lost 3 bases and the J segment 7 bases; nucleotides outside the gene matches: 18. Germline lookup yields CDR1 SGHRS and CDR2 YFSETQ. The CDR3 totals 17 residues. This chain's CDR3 is CASSSSLRTGPLTEQYF. The CDR3 bases are TGCGCCAGCAGCTCAAGCCTAAGGACAGGGCCCCTTACGGAGCAGTACTTC.

This clonotype is a singleton in its sample. With a much larger clone just one base away, this may be a read error. This chain uses TRBV24-1 with TRBJ2-1, with TRBD2 identical over 13 bases. The germline CDR1 and CDR2 sequences are KGHDR and SFDVKD. Trimming took 2 bases from V and 6 from J; bases not matched to a gene: 6. This CDR3 has 17 residues. Here the CDR3 DNA reads TGTGCCACCAGTGATTACGGGCGGACTAGCGGGGGCAATGAGCAGTTCTTC. This codes for CATSDYGRTSGGNEQFF.

V is TRBV20-1 and J is TRBJ1-5; 7 bases align to TRBD1. Germline V gives CDR1 DFQATT, CDR2 SNEGSKA (reference sequence). Trimming cost V 1 base and J 0 bases; bases outside gene matches: 6. The CDR3 length is 16 residues. As DNA, the CDR3 is TGCAGTGCTAGAGTCCGGGGGACAGATAGCAATCAGCCCCAGCATTTT. As protein: CSARVRGTDSNQPQHF.

At least ten counts were recorded for this clonotype. The chain is built from TRBV5-1 and TRBJ2-3; the D gene is possibly TRBD2 (5 bases). The V gene lost 6 bases and the J gene lost 2 bases, with 16 bases spanning the gap. The CDR3 has 15 amino acids. Germline V CDR1 and CDR2: SGHRS, YFSETQ. The CDR3 sequence is CASIGGGFATDTQYF. CDR3 DNA: TGCGCCAGCATTGGCGGCGGGTTCGCCACAGATACGCAGTATTTT.

The chain uses TRBV19 and TRBJ2-1, with 9 bases lining up with TRBD2. CDR1 and CDR2 from the germline V gene are LNHDA and SQIVND (reference sequence). Trimming at V came to 6 bases and at J to 6 bases, leaving 6 bases not matched to a gene. The length of the CDR3 is 14 residues. CDR3 in DNA: TGTGCCAGTAGCCTTAGCGGGAGCGGCAATGAGCAGTTCTTC. This sequence encodes CASSLSGSGNEQFF.

The rearrangement uses TRBV7-8 and TRBJ2-1, with 7 bases fitting TRBD2. In germline, CDR1 is SGHVS, CDR2 FQNEAQ. The J segment lost 4 bases and the V segment lost 3 bases, leaving 6 bases of the junction unmatched. The CDR3 sequence is 15 residues long. CDR3 sequence reads: CASSFASGRYNEQFF. DNA for the CDR3: TGTGCCAGCAGCTTTGCTAGCGGTAGGTACAATGAGCAGTTCTTC. Combining the CDR3 with reference TRBV7-8 and TRBJ2-1 gives the whole variable domain GAGVSQSPRYKVAKRGQDVALRCDPISGHVSLFWYQQALGQGPEFLTYFQNEAQLDKSGLPSDRFFAERPEGSVSTLKIQRTQQEDSAVYLCASSFASGRYNEQFFGPGTRLTVL.

This clonotype was seen a single time. A much larger clonotype is one base distant, so this may be a read error. For the CDR3, the DNA is TGTGCCAGCAGCTTAGTCCCAGGAGGTGGGGAGACCCAGTACTTC. This gives the protein CASSLVPGGGETQYF. The V and J genes are TRBV7-8 and TRBJ2-5, with D possibly matching TRBD2 (5 bases). V lost 1 base, J lost 5 bases, and 14 bases lay in between. In germline, CDR1 is SGHVS, CDR2 FQNEAQ. The length of the CDR3 is 15 residues.